By sample share, the clone carrying this TCR beta chain is medium-sized. This entry belongs to a study of patients and donors after allogeneic stem cell transplantation. This CDR3 has 13 amino acids. V lost 6 bases, J lost 4 bases, and 12 bases lay in between. In germline, CDR1 is SGHTA, CDR2 FQGNSA. Via MiXCR, TCRdb re-called the RT-PCR reads, giving one row per CDR3 protein. The sample consists of roughly 1,500 distinct CDR3 sequences, more than 5.5% of them appearing once. Sequencing was done on a sample of blood, either unsorted or a sorted T cell fraction (not recorded which). The TCR comes from a human donor who was either an allogeneic HSCT recipient or a stem cell or donor lymphocyte infusion donor (not recorded which). It is not recorded whose cells these are; they may come from a transplant donor. V and J are TRBV7-2 and TRBJ1-1; D is possibly TRBD1 (6 bases). This chain's CDR3 is CASRQNRATEAFF. The CDR3 nucleotides are TGTGCCAGCAGGCAAAACAGGGCCACTGAAGCTTTCTTT.